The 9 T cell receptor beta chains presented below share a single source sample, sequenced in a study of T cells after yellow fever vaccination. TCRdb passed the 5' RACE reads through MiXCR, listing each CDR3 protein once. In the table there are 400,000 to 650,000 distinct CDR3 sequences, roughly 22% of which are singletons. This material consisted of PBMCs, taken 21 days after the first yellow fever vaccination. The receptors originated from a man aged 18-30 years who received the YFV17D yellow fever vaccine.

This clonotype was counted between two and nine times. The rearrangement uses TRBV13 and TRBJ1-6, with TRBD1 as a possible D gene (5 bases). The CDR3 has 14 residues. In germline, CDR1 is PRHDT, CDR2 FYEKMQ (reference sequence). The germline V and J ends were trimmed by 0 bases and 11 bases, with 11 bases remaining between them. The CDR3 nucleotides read TGTGCCAGCAGCTTAGGCAGGGAACAGGCACCCCTCCACTTT. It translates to CASSLGREQAPLHF.

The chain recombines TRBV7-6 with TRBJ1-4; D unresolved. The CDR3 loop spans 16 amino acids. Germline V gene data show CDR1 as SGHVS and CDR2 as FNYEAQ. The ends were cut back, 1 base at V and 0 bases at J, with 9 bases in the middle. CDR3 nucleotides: TGTGCCAGCAGCTTAGGCTCACACGCAACTAATGAAAAACTGTTTTTT. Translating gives CASSLGSHATNEKLFF.

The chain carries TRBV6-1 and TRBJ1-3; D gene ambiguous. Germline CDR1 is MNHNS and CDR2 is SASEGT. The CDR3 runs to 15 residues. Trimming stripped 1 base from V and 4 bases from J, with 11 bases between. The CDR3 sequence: CASSEGFSPGNTIYF. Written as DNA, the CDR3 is TGTGCCAGCAGTGAAGGTTTCTCTCCGGGAAACACCATATATTTT.

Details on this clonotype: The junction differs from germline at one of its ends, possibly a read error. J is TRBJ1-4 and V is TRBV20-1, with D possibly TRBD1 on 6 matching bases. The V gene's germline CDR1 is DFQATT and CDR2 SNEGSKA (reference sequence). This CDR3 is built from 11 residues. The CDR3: CSATESDRRVF. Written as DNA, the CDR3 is TGCAGTGCGACCGAATCGGACAGAAGGGTTTTT.

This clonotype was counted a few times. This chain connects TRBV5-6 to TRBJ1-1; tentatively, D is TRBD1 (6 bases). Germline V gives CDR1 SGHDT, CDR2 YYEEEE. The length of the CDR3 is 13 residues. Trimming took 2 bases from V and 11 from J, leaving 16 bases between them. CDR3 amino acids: CASSFGGPNGAFF. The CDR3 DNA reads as TGTGCCAGCAGCTTCGGGGGCCCCAACGGGGCTTTCTTT.

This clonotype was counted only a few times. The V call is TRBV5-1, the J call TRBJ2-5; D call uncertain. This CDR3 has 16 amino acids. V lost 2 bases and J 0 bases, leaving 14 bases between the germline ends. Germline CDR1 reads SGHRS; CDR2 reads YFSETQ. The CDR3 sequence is CASSFDQTTNQETQYF. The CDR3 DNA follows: TGCGCCAGCAGCTTTGACCAAACCACCAACCAAGAGACCCAGTACTTC.

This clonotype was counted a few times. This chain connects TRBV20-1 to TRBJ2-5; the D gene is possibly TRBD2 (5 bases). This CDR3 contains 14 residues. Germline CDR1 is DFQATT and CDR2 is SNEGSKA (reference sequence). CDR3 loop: CRGSPRATQETQYF. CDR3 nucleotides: TGCAGGGGATCCCCGCGGGCTACTCAAGAGACCCAGTACTTC.

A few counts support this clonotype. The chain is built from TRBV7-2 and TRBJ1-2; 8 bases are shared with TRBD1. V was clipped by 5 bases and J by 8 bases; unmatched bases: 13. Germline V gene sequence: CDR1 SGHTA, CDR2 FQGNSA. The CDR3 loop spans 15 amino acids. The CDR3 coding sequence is TGTGCCAGCAGCCTCCAAGAAGGACAGGGCGGAGGCTACACCTTC. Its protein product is CASSLQEGQGGGYTF.

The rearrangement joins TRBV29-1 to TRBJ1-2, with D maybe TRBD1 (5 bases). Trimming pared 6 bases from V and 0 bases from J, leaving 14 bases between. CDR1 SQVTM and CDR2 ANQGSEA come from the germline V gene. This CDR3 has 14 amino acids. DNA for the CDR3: TGCAGCGTAGATCAGCGGGGCACTAACTATGGCTACACCTTC. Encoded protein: CSVDQRGTNYGYTF.